A single sample is the source of the 29 T cell receptor beta chains below, sequenced in a study of CD8 T cells in Susac syndrome. Random hexamers served to reverse transcribe roughly 0.5 to 1 ug RNA. MiXCR was run by TCRdb on the immunoSEQ multiplex PCR reads, yielding one entry per CDR3 protein. The sample shows about 130,000 distinct CDR3 sequences, about 90% of them seen only once. Input material: CD8+ T cells from PBMCs. The receptors were gathered from a human donor with multiple sclerosis.

The sample holds one count of this clonotype. The rearrangement uses TRBV30 and TRBJ2-1, with D perhaps TRBD2 (6 bases). V was pared by 1 base and J by 8 bases, with 9 bases between. Germline lookup yields CDR1 GTSNPN and CDR2 SVGIG (reference sequence). This CDR3 has 12 residues. In DNA, the CDR3 is TGTGCCTGGAGTGCGGGGGATGATGAGCAGTTCTTC. Its translation is CAWSAGDDEQFF.

V is TRBV7-9 and J is TRBJ2-7, with D uncertain. The germline CDR1 and CDR2 sequences are SEHNR and FQNEAQ (reference sequence). V lost 3 bases and J lost 0, with 9 bases in between. The CDR3 length is 14 residues. CDR3 protein: CASSLTISSYEQYF. Here the CDR3 DNA reads TGTGCCAGCAGCTTGACAATTAGCTCCTACGAGCAGTACTTC.

The rearrangement uses TRBV4-1 and TRBJ2-1; unclear D gene. The germline gives CDR1 MGHRA, CDR2 YSYEKL. CDR3 length: 14 residues. V lost 0 bases, J lost 9 bases, and 12 bases lay in between. The CDR3 loop reads CASSQDPLVPEQFF. The CDR3 coding sequence is TGCGCCAGCAGCCAAGATCCCTTAGTGCCTGAGCAGTTCTTC.

This rearrangement joins TRBV5-1 to TRBJ2-2; D uncertain. V lost 9 bases and J lost 4, with 16 bases in between. Per the germline V gene, CDR1 is SGHRS and CDR2 is YFSETQ. CDR3 size: 14 residues. CDR3 nucleotide sequence: TGCGCCATCGGGCCTATGGGCCCCACCGGGGAGCTGTTTTTT. Translating it yields CAIGPMGPTGELFF.

The gene calls are TRBV6-2 or TRBV6-3 and TRBJ2-1; no clear D. The CDR3 length is 13 residues. Trimming took 2 bases from V and 5 from J, leaving 7 bases between them. Germline V gene lookup returns CDR1 MNHEY and CDR2 SVGEGT. Written as DNA, the CDR3 is TGTGCCAGCAGTTACGGGCGGCACAATGAGCAGTTCTTC. It specifies CASSYGRHNEQFF.

The V and J genes are TRBV29-1 and TRBJ2-7, with D perhaps TRBD1 (6 bases). V was clipped by 5 bases and J by 3 bases, with 8 bases between them. Germline CDR1 reads SQVTM; CDR2 reads ANQGSEA. The CDR3 is 11 residues long. For the CDR3, the DNA is TGCAGCGTTATGGACAGCTACGAGCAGTACTTC. It translates to CSVMDSYEQYF.

This clonotype was counted between two and nine times. The chain couples TRBV28 to TRBJ2-7; possible D gene TRBD2, 5 bases. This CDR3 contains 12 residues. Trimming removed 9 bases from V and 2 bases from J, with 11 bases in between. Germline V lookup: CDR1 MDHEN, CDR2 SYDVKM. The CDR3 coding sequence is TGTGCCAGTTCACTGAGGGCCTACGAGCAGTACTTC. Translating gives CASSLRAYEQYF.

The chain links TRBV5-1 to TRBJ2-5; D is uncertain. The CDR3 sequence is 14 residues long. The germline V gene has CDR1 SGHRS and CDR2 YFSETQ. V shed 2 bases and J shed 0 bases, with 8 bases lying between them. CDR3 amino acids: CASSFPGYQETQYF. The CDR3 nucleotides read TGCGCCAGCAGCTTTCCCGGCTACCAAGAGACCCAGTACTTC. Looking up the rest from reference TRBV5-1 and TRBJ2-5 gives the full variable domain: KAGVTQTPRYLIKTRGQQVTLSCSPISGHRSVSWYQQTPGQGLQFLFEYFSETQRNKGNFPGRFSGRQFSNSRSEMNVSTLELGDSALYLCASSFPGYQETQYFGPGTRLLVL.

This chain joins TRBV6-4 and TRBJ2-3, with 12 bases aligning to TRBD2. The CDR3 has 16 amino acids. V gave up 3 bases and J gave up 7 bases; unmatched junction bases: 8. Germline CDR1 reads MRHNA; CDR2 reads SNTAGT. The CDR3 loop is CASSEVPSGRVNTQYF. DNA of the CDR3: TGTGCCAGCAGTGAAGTTCCTAGCGGGAGGGTGAATACGCAGTATTTT.

The CDR3 here is CASSFLGSYEQYF. For the CDR3, the DNA is TGTGCCAGCAGTTTCCTGGGGTCCTACGAGCAGTACTTC. The chain recombines TRBV27 with TRBJ2-7; unclear D gene. Trimming left V 3 bases short and J 1 base short, with 7 bases between. This CDR3 spans 13 amino acids. Germline loops: CDR1 MNHEY, CDR2 SMNVEV (reference sequence).

The chain carries TRBV19 and TRBJ2-7; TRBD1 is a possible D gene (6 bases). CDR1 is LNHDA, CDR2 SQIVND, per germline (reference sequence). The CDR3 is made up of 14 amino acids. The ends were cut back, 5 bases at V and 3 bases at J, with 14 bases in the middle. The CDR3 reads CASSPGTLHYEQYF. As DNA, the CDR3 is TGTGCCAGTAGTCCAGGGACACTTCACTACGAGCAGTACTTC.

The chain recombines TRBV29-1 with TRBJ2-5; tentatively, D is TRBD2 (6 bases). V was pared by 7 bases and J by 10 bases, with 22 bases between. Germline V lookup: CDR1 SQVTM, CDR2 ANQGSEA. CDR3 length: 13 residues. For the CDR3, the DNA is TGCAGCGCTCCTGGGGAGGCCCAAGAGGGCCAGTACTTC. Encoded protein: CSAPGEAQEGQYF.

V is TRBV12-3 or TRBV12-4 and J is TRBJ2-7; D not certain. The CDR3 is 13 residues long. The V end lost 8 bases, the J end lost 0 bases, and 11 bases lay between the germline ends. In nucleotides, the CDR3 is TGTGCCAGCGAAGGGCCTTTCTCCTACGAGCAGTACTTC. This gives the protein CASEGPFSYEQYF.

The chain is built from TRBV7-6 and TRBJ2-1; D might be TRBD2 (5 bases). V was pared by 0 bases and J by 7 bases, with 7 bases between. The germline V gene has CDR1 SGHVS and CDR2 FNYEAQ. The CDR3 length is 13 residues. This CDR3 reads CASSLADWNEQFF. The CDR3 nucleotides read TGTGCCAGCAGCTTAGCGGACTGGAATGAGCAGTTCTTC.

The V call is TRBV30, the J call TRBJ2-7; weak D call: TRBD2 (6 bases). CDR1 is GTSNPN and CDR2 is SVGIG in the germline V gene (reference sequence). V was cut by 8 bases and J by 0 bases, with 17 bases left in between. This CDR3 region has 14 residues. CDR3 protein: CAHAFGGSSYEQYF. CDR3 bases: TGTGCCCACGCGTTCGGGGGAAGCTCCTACGAGCAGTACTTC.

Only one count was recorded for this clonotype. The rearrangement joins TRBV2 to TRBJ2-1, with 9 bases lining up with TRBD2. V shed 2 bases, J shed 9 bases, and the junction held 11 bases outside the gene matches. Germline V gene data show CDR1 as SNHLY and CDR2 as FYNNEI. The CDR3 runs 16 residues. The CDR3 loop is CASSESPSGRSTEQFF. Here the CDR3 DNA reads TGTGCCAGCAGTGAATCCCCCAGCGGGAGGTCTACTGAGCAGTTCTTC.

V usage is TRBV20-1 and J usage is TRBJ2-7, with D possibly being TRBD2 (5 bases). Trimming stripped 0 bases from V and 3 bases from J, with 15 bases between. The length of the CDR3 is 15 residues. The germline CDR1 and CDR2 sequences are DFQATT and SNEGSKA (reference sequence). The CDR3 loop is CSARDYESGNYEQYF. The CDR3 coding sequence is TGCAGTGCTAGAGATTATGAGTCGGGGAACTACGAGCAGTACTTC.

The J gene is TRBJ1-1, the V gene TRBV27, with a tentative D call TRBD1 (6 bases). Germline values: CDR1 MNHEY, CDR2 SMNVEV (reference sequence). This CDR3 is built from 13 residues. The V and J ends lost 10 bases and 1 base respectively, with 13 bases between them. The CDR3: CATRRGANTEAFF. The CDR3 coding sequence is TGTGCCACCCGGCGGGGGGCGAACACTGAAGCTTTCTTT.

This chain connects TRBV5-1 to TRBJ2-7, with TRBD2 as a possible D gene (5 bases). V shed 4 bases and J shed 5 bases, with 16 bases lying between them. The germline gives CDR1 SGHRS, CDR2 YFSETQ. The CDR3 covers 14 residues. The CDR3, as DNA: TGCGCCAGCAGCCTCGGCTTTCTCGGGGACGAGCAGTACTTC. Translating it yields CASSLGFLGDEQYF.

The chain is built from TRBV27 and TRBJ2-4, with D maybe TRBD1 (5 bases). CDR1 MNHEY and CDR2 SMNVEV come from the germline V gene (reference sequence). This CDR3 region has 16 residues. The V gene lost 0 bases and the J gene lost 7 bases, with 16 bases spanning the gap. The CDR3, as DNA: TGTGCCAGCAGTTTATCGGTAGGGATAGGGGCTAACATTCAGTACTTC. Translated, it gives CASSLSVGIGANIQYF.

The chain combines TRBV20-1 with TRBJ1-5, with D perhaps TRBD1 (5 bases). Germline V CDR1 and CDR2: DFQATT, SNEGSKA (reference sequence). The CDR3 extends over 10 amino acids. The V gene lost 6 bases and the J gene lost 10 bases, with 10 bases spanning the gap. CDR3 in DNA: TGCAGTGCGGGACGGGCCCCCCAGCATTTT. This gives the protein CSAGRAPQHF.

The chain is built from TRBV28 and TRBJ2-7, with TRBD1 identical over 7 bases. Germline V gene lookup returns CDR1 MDHEN and CDR2 SYDVKM. V was pared by 7 bases and J by 4 bases, with 16 bases of the junction left unmatched. The CDR3 totals 16 residues. The CDR3 nucleotides are TGTGCCAGCACCCCTCAGGGGGTAGCGCTACTTTACGAGCAGTACTTC. This sequence encodes CASTPQGVALLYEQYF.

This clonotype was recorded only once. The genes are TRBV20-1 and TRBJ2-1, with D hard to call. CDR3 length equals 10 residues. From germline, CDR1 is DFQATT and CDR2 SNEGSKA (reference sequence). Trimming cost V 1 base and J 7 bases, with 2 bases left between them. The CDR3 DNA sequence: TGCAGTGCTAGAGTGAATGAGCAGTTCTTC. It specifies CSARVNEQFF.

The rearrangement links TRBV28 to TRBJ1-4, with D maybe TRBD1 (6 bases). The CDR3 runs to 14 residues. Trimming removed 3 bases from V and 7 bases from J, with 12 bases in between. Germline CDR1 reads MDHEN; CDR2 reads SYDVKM. This CDR3 is CASSFQGFGEKLFF. The DNA of the CDR3 is TGTGCCAGCAGTTTCCAGGGGTTTGGTGAAAAACTGTTTTTT.

This clonotype was seen only a few times. The chain uses TRBV5-8 and TRBJ1-2; D is unclear. The CDR3 is made up of 14 amino acids. In germline, CDR1 is SGHTS, CDR2 YDEGEE. With 4 bases removed from V and 9 bases from J, the gap between germline ends came to 19 bases. CDR3 region: CASSPDGITMRYTF. CDR3 DNA sequence: TGTGCCAGCAGCCCCGACGGGATCACTATGCGCTACACCTTC.

This rearrangement joins TRBV4-3 to TRBJ2-6; 7 bases are a match to TRBD1. The germline CDR1 and CDR2 sequences are LGHNA and YSLEER. There are 18 residues in the CDR3. The J segment lost 1 base and the V segment lost 1 base, leaving 7 bases of the junction unmatched. The CDR3 nucleotides are TGCGCCAGCAGCCAAGGGCCGGGACAGTTTTCTGGGGCCAACGTCCTGACTTTC. Translated, it gives CASSQGPGQFSGANVLTF.

This clonotype occurred once. The V gene is TRBV30, the J gene TRBJ1-1; TRBD1 agrees at 7 bases. The CDR3 loop spans 14 amino acids. The germline V gene has CDR1 GTSNPN and CDR2 SVGIG (reference sequence). Trimming cost V 3 bases and J 1 base; bases outside gene matches: 5. CDR3 sequence: CAWSWDSRNTEAFF. The CDR3 bases are TGTGCCTGGAGCTGGGACAGTAGGAACACTGAAGCTTTCTTT.

The chain is built from TRBV27 and TRBJ2-5; weak D call: TRBD2 (6 bases). Germline V CDR1 and CDR2: MNHEY, SMNVEV (reference sequence). V was trimmed by 2 bases and J by 2 bases, leaving 9 bases between them. The CDR3 runs 14 residues. CDR3: CASSLAGSQETQYF. For the CDR3, the DNA is TGTGCCAGCAGTTTAGCGGGATCGCAAGAGACCCAGTACTTC.

The CDR3 sequence is CATGLAGAYNEQFF. The DNA for the CDR3 is TGTGCCACCGGACTAGCGGGCGCATACAATGAGCAGTTCTTC. The chain employs TRBV6-5 and TRBJ2-1, with 11 bases fitting TRBD2. Germline V gives CDR1 MNHEY, CDR2 SVGAGI. V shed 10 bases, J shed 4 bases, and the junction held 6 bases outside the gene matches. This CDR3 is 14 amino acids long.